This T cell receptor (beta chain) was sequenced in a study of blood T cell repertoires in COVID-19. Across the study: Samples representing acute and convalescent COVID-19 were sourced from the United States, Italy and Spain.

Original processing methods: Amplification with reference gene primers provided the estimates of nucleated cell counts. The assay was immunoSEQ multiplex PCR, and TCRdb's table has in-frame clones only and misses some. V, J and clone size are taken as reported in that table, and D and trimming were inferred from the DNA itself. The sample consists of some 220,000 clones, about 85% of them appearing once. Participants, 18 to 89 years old, spanned 25 or so US areas. CDR3 length: 16 amino acids. Germline CDR1 SGHKS, CDR2 YYEKEE (reference sequence). V was clipped by 2 bases and J by 0 bases, with 15 bases between them.

The chain combines TRBV5-5 with TRBJ2-7, with TRBD1 as a possible D gene (6 bases). The sequence derives from a woman aged 25 to 39 who had recovered from COVID-19. The sequencing sample was made of PBMCs or T cells enriched from blood (not recorded which). In DNA, the CDR3 is TGTGCCAGCAGCTTACGGCACCAGGGGAACTCCTACGAGCAGTACTTC. Protein product: CASSLRHQGNSYEQYF.